This T cell receptor beta chain was retrieved from a study of tumor-infiltrating lymphocytes in oesophageal squamous cell carcinoma. The CDR3 spans 18 amino acids, including both terminal residues. Germline assignment: CDR1 SGHVS and CDR2 FNYEAQ. As for this clonotype: This likely comes from a read error, as the CDR3 has no conserved phenylalanine or tryptophan at its end. The DNA is left out, because the CDR3 cannot be placed on it with certainty; the CDR3 is given as TCRdb lists it.

TCRdb used MiXCR to reprocess the PCR reads, holding one entry per CDR3 protein. The sample contains approximately 15,000 distinct CDR3 sequences, roughly 55% of which appear only once. The chain uses TRBV7-6 and TRBJ2-3; the table's TRBD1 call for D was not verified on the DNA. The sample comprised esophageal tumor tissue. The receptor's source is a male donor with esophageal squamous cell carcinoma. CDR3 protein: CASSSRQGSSYNEQFFGP.